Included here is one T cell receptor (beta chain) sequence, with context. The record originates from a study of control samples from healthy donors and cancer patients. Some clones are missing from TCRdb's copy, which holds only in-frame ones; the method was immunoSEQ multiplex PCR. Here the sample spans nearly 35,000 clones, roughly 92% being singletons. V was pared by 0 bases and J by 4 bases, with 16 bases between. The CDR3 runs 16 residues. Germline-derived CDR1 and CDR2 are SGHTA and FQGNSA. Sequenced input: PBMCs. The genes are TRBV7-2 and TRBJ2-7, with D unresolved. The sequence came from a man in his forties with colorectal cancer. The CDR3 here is CASSLARGRKVYEQYF. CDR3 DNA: TGTGCCAGCAGCTTAGCGCGAGGACGGAAAGTTTACGAGCAGTACTTC.